This T cell receptor (beta chain) emerged from a study of cytomegalovirus exposure and HLA in healthy donors. Study-wide background: Earlier sequencing of approximately 180 million T cells yielded fewer than 140 million unique TCR beta sequences. Study-level findings and limits: As a later analysis showed, a missense DCLRE1C variant was linked to trimming of TCR beta V- and J-genes. A few of the chains that were CMV-associated were confirmed in vitro to be specific for CMV antigens.

The PCR employed 60 Vbeta primers together with 13 Jbeta primers. Assay: immunoSEQ multiplex PCR; the TCRdb copy retains only in-frame clones and omits some. The data show under 250,000 clones, less than 85% seen once. The CDR3 has 15 amino acids. Germline CDR1 and CDR2: LGHNA and YSLEER. Germline trimming cut 4 bases from V and 2 bases from J; bases unmatched to any gene: 1. In regard to this clone: Its antigen is undetermined.

Sequenced material: PBMCs. This receptor was obtained from a man younger than 35 in good health and CMV-seronegative. The chain recombines TRBV4-3 with TRBJ2-6, with 8 bases identical to TRBD1. Written as DNA, the CDR3 is TGCGCCAGCAGCCGGACAGGGACTGGGGCCAACGTCCTGACTTTC. Amino acids: CASSRTGTGANVLTF.